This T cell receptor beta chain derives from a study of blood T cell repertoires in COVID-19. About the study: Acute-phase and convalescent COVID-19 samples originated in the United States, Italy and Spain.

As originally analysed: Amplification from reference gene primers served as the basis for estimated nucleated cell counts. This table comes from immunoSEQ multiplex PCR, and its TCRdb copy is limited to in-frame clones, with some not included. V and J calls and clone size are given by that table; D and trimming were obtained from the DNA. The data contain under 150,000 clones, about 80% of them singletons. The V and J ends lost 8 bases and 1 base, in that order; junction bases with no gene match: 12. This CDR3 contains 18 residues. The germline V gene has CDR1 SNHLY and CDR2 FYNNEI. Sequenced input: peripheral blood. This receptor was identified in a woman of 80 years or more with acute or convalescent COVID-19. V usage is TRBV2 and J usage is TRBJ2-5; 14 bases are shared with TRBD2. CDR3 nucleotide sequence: TGTGCCAGCCGATTTGGATGGACTAGCGGGGGGACCCAAGAGACCCAGTACTTC. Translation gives CASRFGWTSGGTQETQYF.